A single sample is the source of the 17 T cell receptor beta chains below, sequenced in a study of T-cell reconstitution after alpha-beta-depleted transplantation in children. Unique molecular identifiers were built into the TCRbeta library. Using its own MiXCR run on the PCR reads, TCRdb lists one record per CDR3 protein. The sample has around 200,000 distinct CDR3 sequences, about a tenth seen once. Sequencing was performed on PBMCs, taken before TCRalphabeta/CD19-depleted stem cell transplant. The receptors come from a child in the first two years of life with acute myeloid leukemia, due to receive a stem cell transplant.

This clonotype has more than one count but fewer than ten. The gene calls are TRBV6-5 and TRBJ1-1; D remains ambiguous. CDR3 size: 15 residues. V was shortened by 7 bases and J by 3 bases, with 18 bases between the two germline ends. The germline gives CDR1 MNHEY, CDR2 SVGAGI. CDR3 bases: TGTGCCAGCAATTGGACTCCGATAGGAGACACTGAAGCTTTCTTT. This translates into CASNWTPIGDTEAFF.

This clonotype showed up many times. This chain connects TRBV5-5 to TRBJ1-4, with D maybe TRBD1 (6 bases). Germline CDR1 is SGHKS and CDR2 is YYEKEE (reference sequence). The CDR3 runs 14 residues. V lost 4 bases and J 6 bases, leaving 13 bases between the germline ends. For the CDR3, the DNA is TGTGCCAGCAGCCCCGGGACAACGGATGAAAAACTGTTTTTT. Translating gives CASSPGTTDEKLFF.

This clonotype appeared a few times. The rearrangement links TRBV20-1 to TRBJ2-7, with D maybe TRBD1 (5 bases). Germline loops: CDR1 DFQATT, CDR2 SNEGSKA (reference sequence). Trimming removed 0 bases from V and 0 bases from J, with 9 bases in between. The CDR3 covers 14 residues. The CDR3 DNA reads TGCAGTGCTAGAGATCCCCAGGGCTCCTACGAGCAGTACTTC. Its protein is CSARDPQGSYEQYF.

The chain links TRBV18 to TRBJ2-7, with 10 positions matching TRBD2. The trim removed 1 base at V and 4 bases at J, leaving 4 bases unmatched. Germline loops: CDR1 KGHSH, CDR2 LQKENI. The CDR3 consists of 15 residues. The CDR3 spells CASSPLPSGSYEQYF. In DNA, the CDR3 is TGTGCCAGCTCACCACTTCCTAGCGGGAGTTACGAGCAGTACTTC.

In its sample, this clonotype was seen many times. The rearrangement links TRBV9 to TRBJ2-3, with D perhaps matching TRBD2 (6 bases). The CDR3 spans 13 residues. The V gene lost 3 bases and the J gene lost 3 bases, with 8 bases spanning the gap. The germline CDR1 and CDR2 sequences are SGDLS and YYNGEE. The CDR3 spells CASSATRTDTQYF. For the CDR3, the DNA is TGTGCCAGCAGCGCGACTAGGACAGATACGCAGTATTTT.

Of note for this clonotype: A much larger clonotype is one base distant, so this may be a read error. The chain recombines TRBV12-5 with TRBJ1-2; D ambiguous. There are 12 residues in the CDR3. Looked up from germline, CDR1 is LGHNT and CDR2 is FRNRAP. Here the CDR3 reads CATGSPTGGYTF. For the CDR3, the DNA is TGTGCTACTGGTTCCCCCACTGGTGGCTACACCTTC.

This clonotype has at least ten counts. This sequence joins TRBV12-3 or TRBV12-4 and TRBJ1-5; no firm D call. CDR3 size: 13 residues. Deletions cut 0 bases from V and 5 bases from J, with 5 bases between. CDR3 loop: CASSLAGDQPQHF. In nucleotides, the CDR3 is TGTGCCAGCAGTTTAGCTGGGGATCAGCCCCAGCATTTT.

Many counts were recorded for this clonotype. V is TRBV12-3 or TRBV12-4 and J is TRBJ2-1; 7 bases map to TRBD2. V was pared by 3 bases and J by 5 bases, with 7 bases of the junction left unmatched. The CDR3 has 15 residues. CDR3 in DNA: TGTGCCAGCAGTTTTGGTCGGGAGGCGAACAATGAGCAGTTCTTC. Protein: CASSFGREANNEQFF.

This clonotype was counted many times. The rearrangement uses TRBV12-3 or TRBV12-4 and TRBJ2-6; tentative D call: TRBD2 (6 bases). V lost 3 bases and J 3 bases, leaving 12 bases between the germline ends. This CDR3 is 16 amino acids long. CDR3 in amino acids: CASSLGTGSGANVLTF. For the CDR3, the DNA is TGTGCCAGCAGTTTGGGGACCGGGAGTGGGGCCAACGTCCTGACTTTC.

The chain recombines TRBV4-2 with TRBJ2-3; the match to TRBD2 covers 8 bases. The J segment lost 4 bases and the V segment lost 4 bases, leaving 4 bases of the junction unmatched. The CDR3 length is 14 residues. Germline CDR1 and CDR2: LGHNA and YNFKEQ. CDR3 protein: CASSLAGTADTQYF. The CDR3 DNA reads TGTGCCAGCAGCCTAGCGGGAACCGCAGATACGCAGTATTTT.

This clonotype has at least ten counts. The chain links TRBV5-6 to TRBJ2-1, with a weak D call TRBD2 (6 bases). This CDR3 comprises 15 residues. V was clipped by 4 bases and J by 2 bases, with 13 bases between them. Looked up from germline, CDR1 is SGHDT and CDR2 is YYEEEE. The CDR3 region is CASSPMGGTYNEQFF. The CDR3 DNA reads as TGTGCCAGCAGCCCCATGGGGGGTACCTACAATGAGCAGTTCTTC.

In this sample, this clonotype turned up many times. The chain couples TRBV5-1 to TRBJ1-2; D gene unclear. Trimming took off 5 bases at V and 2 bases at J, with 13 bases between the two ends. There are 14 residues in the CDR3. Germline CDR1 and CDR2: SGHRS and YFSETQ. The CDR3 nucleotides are TGCGCCAGCAGGGGATGTACGTCAAACTATGGCTACACCTTC. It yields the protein CASRGCTSNYGYTF.

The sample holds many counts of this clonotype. Here the CDR3 reads CASSLRESYEQYF. The CDR3 DNA reads as TGCGCCAGCAGCTTGAGGGAATCCTACGAGCAGTACTTC. This rearrangement joins TRBV5-1 to TRBJ2-7; D not certain. The CDR3 spans 13 residues. Looked up from germline, CDR1 is SGHRS and CDR2 is YFSETQ. Trimming took off 1 base at V and 1 base at J, with 6 bases between the two ends.

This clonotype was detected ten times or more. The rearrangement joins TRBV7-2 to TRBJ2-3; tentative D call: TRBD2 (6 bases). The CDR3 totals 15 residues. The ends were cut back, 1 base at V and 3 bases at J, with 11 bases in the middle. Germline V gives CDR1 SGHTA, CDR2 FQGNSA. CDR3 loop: CASSLGGAGTDTQYF. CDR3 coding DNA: TGTGCCAGCAGCTTAGGTGGGGCGGGGACAGATACGCAGTATTTT.

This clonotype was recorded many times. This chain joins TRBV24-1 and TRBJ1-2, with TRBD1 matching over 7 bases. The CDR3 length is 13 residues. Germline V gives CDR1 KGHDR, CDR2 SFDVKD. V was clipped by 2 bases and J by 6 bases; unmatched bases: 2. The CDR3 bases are TGTGCCACCAGTGATTCCCAGGGGGATGGCTACACCTTC. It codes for CATSDSQGDGYTF.

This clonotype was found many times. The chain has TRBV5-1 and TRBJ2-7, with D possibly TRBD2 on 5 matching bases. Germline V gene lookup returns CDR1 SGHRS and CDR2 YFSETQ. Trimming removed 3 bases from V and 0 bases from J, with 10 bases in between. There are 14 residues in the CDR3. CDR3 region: CASSSKGSSYEQYF. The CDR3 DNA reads TGCGCCAGCAGCTCAAAAGGGAGCTCCTACGAGCAGTACTTC.

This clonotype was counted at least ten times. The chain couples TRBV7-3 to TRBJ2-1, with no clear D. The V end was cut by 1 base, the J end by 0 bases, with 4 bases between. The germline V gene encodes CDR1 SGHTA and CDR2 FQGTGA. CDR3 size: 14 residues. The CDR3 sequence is CASSLRDSYNEQFF. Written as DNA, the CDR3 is TGTGCCAGCAGCTTAAGGGACTCCTACAATGAGCAGTTCTTC.